The 14 T cell receptor beta chains below all came from one sample that was sequenced in a study of a mutant IDH1 vaccine in newly diagnosed glioma. Time point described: baseline, week 1 (first vaccination visit). The treatment denotes: pre-vaccination baseline after standard-of-care therapy. TCRdb's copy holds only in-frame clones and misses some; the assay was immunoSEQ multiplex PCR. The sample records 90,000 to 100,000 clones, 70% to 90% being singletons. The sequencing here drew on PBMCs, taken from a glioma patient treated with radiotherapy, temozolomide or both. The receptors come from a woman in her fifties or sixties with glioma.

The rearrangement joins TRBV27 to TRBJ2-1, with 8 bases identical to TRBD1. After removal of 4 bases from V and 7 bases from J, the junction contained 9 bases not matched to a gene. Germline-derived CDR1 and CDR2 are MNHEY and SMNVEV (reference sequence). CDR3 length equals 15 residues. The CDR3 bases are TGTGCCAGCAGTTGGGGGACAGGTCGCGGTAATGAGCAGTTCTTC. It is translated as CASSWGTGRGNEQFF.

This chain joins TRBV10-1 and TRBJ2-1, with TRBD2 matching 7 bases. CDR1 and CDR2 (germline): WNHNN, SYGVQD (reference sequence). The length of the CDR3 is 15 residues. Trimming took 2 bases from V and 3 from J; bases not matched to a gene: 4. CDR3 DNA: TGCGCCAGCAGTGAGGGGTCTAGCGGCTACAATGAGCAGTTCTTC. Translating it yields CASSEGSSGYNEQFF.

The V gene is TRBV15, the J gene TRBJ2-1; 8 bases agree with TRBD2. This CDR3 is 15 amino acids long. The V segment lost 3 bases and the J segment 5 bases; nucleotides outside the gene matches: 6. Germline V gives CDR1 LNHNV, CDR2 YYDKDF (reference sequence). This CDR3 is CATSRLAGPHNEQFF. CDR3 sequence (DNA): TGTGCCACCAGCAGGCTAGCGGGCCCCCACAATGAGCAGTTCTTC.

This rearrangement joins TRBV28 to TRBJ2-5, with 8 nucleotides matching TRBD2. Germline V gene sequence: CDR1 MDHEN, CDR2 SYDVKM. V shed 5 bases, J shed 1 base, and the junction held 3 bases outside the gene matches. The CDR3 runs 14 residues. The CDR3 loop is CASSVGTSQETQYF. CDR3 sequence (DNA): TGTGCCAGCAGTGTGGGGACTAGCCAAGAGACCCAGTACTTC.

The V call is TRBV11-2, the J call TRBJ2-7, with 10 positions matching TRBD1. V trimming: 4 bases; J trimming: 6 bases; junction bases outside the gene matches: 6. The CDR3 is made up of 14 amino acids. Germline V gives CDR1 SGHAT, CDR2 FQNNGV. The CDR3 DNA reads TGTGCCAGCAGCTCTCGGACAGGGGGGGGCGAGCAGTACTTC. This sequence encodes CASSSRTGGGEQYF. The complete variable domain, with remaining parts taken from reference TRBV11-2 and TRBJ2-7, reads EAGVAQSPRYKIIEKRQSVAFWCNPISGHATLYWYQQILGQGPKLLIQFQNNGVVDDSQLPKDRFSAERLKGVDSTLKIQPAKLEDSAVYLCASSSRTGGGEQYFGPGTRLTVT.

The chain's CDR3 is CASSLLAGVNTEAFF. Written as DNA, the CDR3 is TGTGCCAGCAGCTTACTTGCAGGGGTGAACACTGAAGCTTTCTTT. The chain has TRBV5-5 and TRBJ1-1, with D maybe TRBD1 (6 bases). Per germline, CDR1 SGHKS and CDR2 YYEKEE (reference sequence). V lost 2 bases to trimming and J lost 0 bases, with 11 bases between them. The CDR3 loop spans 15 amino acids.

The V gene is TRBV27, the J gene TRBJ1-1; tentatively, D is TRBD1 (5 bases). Germline V CDR1 and CDR2: MNHEY, SMNVEV (reference sequence). The CDR3 extends over 19 amino acids. Between the trimmed V and J ends, which lost 2 bases and 0 bases, there was a span of 22 bases. CDR3 amino acids: CASSLARSPAGTVNTEAFF. CDR3 in DNA: TGTGCCAGCAGTTTAGCTCGGTCCCCAGCCGGGACGGTGAACACTGAAGCTTTCTTT.

The rearrangement uses TRBV27 and TRBJ2-5; no clear D gene. V was pared by 5 bases and J by 1 base, with 11 bases between. This CDR3 contains 14 residues. Germline V gene lookup returns CDR1 MNHEY and CDR2 SMNVEV (reference sequence). The CDR3 sequence is CASSPTWGQETQYF. The CDR3 DNA reads TGTGCCAGCAGTCCCACCTGGGGCCAAGAGACCCAGTACTTC.

The chain has TRBV6-5 and TRBJ2-7, with 11 positions matching TRBD2. The germline V gene encodes CDR1 MNHEY and CDR2 SVGAGI. With 2 bases clipped from V and 6 bases from J, the junction kept 6 bases outside the gene matches. The CDR3 extends over 15 amino acids. The CDR3 nucleotides read TGTGCCAGCAGTTACACTGCTAGCGGGAGGTTCGAGCAGTACTTC. Protein sequence: CASSYTASGRFEQYF.

The chain employs TRBV6-5 and TRBJ1-5, with D possibly matching TRBD1 (5 bases). This CDR3 contains 15 residues. Trimming took 5 bases from V and 1 from J, leaving 12 bases between them. CDR1 and CDR2 from the germline V gene are MNHEY and SVGAGI. The CDR3 bases are TGTGCCAGCAGTCAGGGCGGGGAGAGCAATCAGCCCCAGCATTTT. Translating it yields CASSQGGESNQPQHF.

J is TRBJ1-6 and V is TRBV20-1; D remains ambiguous. Deletions cut 3 bases from V and 17 bases from J, with 14 bases between. The CDR3 spans 11 residues. The germline gives CDR1 DFQATT, CDR2 SNEGSKA (reference sequence). CDR3 in amino acids: CSASGPGGVHF. Written as DNA, the CDR3 is TGCAGTGCTAGCGGGCCGGGAGGAGTCCACTTT.

This chain links TRBV5-6 with TRBJ1-6, with D maybe TRBD1 (6 bases). The CDR3 spans 15 residues. Germline V gene lookup returns CDR1 SGHDT and CDR2 YYEEEE. V was cut by 2 bases and J by 7 bases, with 13 bases left in between. The CDR3 DNA sequence: TGTGCCAGCAGCTTAGCAGGGGCATTGAATTCACCCCTCCACTTT. Amino acids: CASSLAGALNSPLHF.

This chain's CDR3 is CASSPPGLAGGPNTQYF. The CDR3 DNA follows: TGTGCCAGCAGTCCGCCGGGACTAGCGGGAGGGCCTAATACGCAGTATTTT. The chain joins TRBV7-2 to TRBJ2-3; 16 bases agree with TRBD2. The CDR3 is made up of 17 amino acids. Germline loops: CDR1 SGHTA, CDR2 FQGNSA. V was pared by 6 bases and J by 7 bases, with 10 bases of the junction left unmatched.

The chain employs TRBV5-1 and TRBJ2-2; 10 bases line up with TRBD1. Unmatched junction bases numbered 12, after V lost 4 bases and J lost 3 bases. Germline V gene sequence: CDR1 SGHRS, CDR2 YFSETQ. The CDR3 is 18 residues long. CDR3 loop: CASSPVGQGPRDTGELFF. CDR3 nucleotides: TGCGCCAGCAGCCCGGTGGGACAGGGGCCTCGTGACACCGGGGAGCTGTTTTTT.